The T cell receptor (beta chain) described here comes from a study of T cell responses to AZD1222 COVID-19 vaccine. Regarding the study as a whole: There were repertoire samples only from the period after the peak T cell response. Unmutated regions of variants are reportedly targeted by nearly half of spike-specific TCRs.

Notes on this clone: What it binds is not known.

Generated by immunoSEQ multiplex PCR, the TCRdb table keeps only in-frame clones and is missing some. The table records some 45,000 clones, 90% of them present only once. This clonotype was obtained from an adult who received the AZD1222 COVID-19 vaccine. The specimen was peripheral blood, collected 28 days after the second AZD1222 dose.

The CDR3, as DNA: TGTGCCAGCAGCCCCCTAAACGGAAATGTCGAGCAGTACTTC. Amino acids: CASSPLNGNVEQYF. V gene TRBV7-2 combines with J gene TRBJ2-7; D remains unclear. V was shortened by 5 bases and J by 6 bases, with 17 bases between the two germline ends. Per the germline V gene, CDR1 is SGHTA and CDR2 is FQGNSA. This CDR3 is built from 14 residues.